This TCR beta chain was captured by sequencing in a study of beta chain features in type 1 diabetes. After removal of 4 bases from V and 2 bases from J, the junction contained 6 bases not matched to a gene. CDR3 length equals 14 residues. Germline assignment: CDR1 SQVTM and CDR2 ANQGSEA. Study outcomes and limitations: Type 1 diabetes patients had fewer VDJ junction insertions and more deletions. Shortening that was moderate but significant affected the TCRB CDR3s of Type 1 diabetes patients in all four CD4+ subsets.

Regarding this clone: The antigen remains undetermined.

On average, the one heparinised blood draw given by each donor was approximately 120 mL. The isolated RNA, all of it, was reverse transcribed, so expressed TCRB transcripts were what got sequenced. Some clones are missing from TCRdb's copy, which holds only in-frame ones; the method was immunoSEQ multiplex PCR. This table has a few hundred thousand clones, around 16% appearing once. The specimen was naive CD4+ T cells from blood. This chain links TRBV29-1 with TRBJ2-3, with 7 bases matching TRBD2. This TCR derives from a young man with type 1 diabetes. CDR3 loop: CSVAPGLHTDTQYF. The CDR3 DNA is TGCAGCGTTGCTCCGGGACTACACACAGATACGCAGTATTTT.